Listed here are 9 T cell receptor beta chains from one sample, sequenced in a study of T cell repertoires in cytomegalovirus infection (dated by TCRdb to between 2019 and 2020). Data came from an Illumina HiSeq 1500. TCRdb reprocessed the public reads (quality trimming at Q25 with fastp, clone calling with MiXCR) and kept in-frame beta chains. Merged by CDR3 protein, the rows form single entries marked with the most common genes and DNA. The sample table shows 830,000 or so distinct CDR3 sequences, and about 31% are seen once. The top ten constitute 9.5% to 15% of the sample. The meaning of the sample's treatment or condition label: in vitro stimulation with specific CMV peptide epitopes to enrich CMV-specific T cells. No cognate antigen is known for these TCRs. Sequenced material: cultured CD8+ T cells from PBMCs, taken from culture after CMV antigen stimulation. Receptors were obtained from a human donor in good health (CMV status not recorded). Some clones in this sample may be carry-over from other donors' samples.

This clonotype came up many times. The V call is TRBV25-1, the J call TRBJ1-5; the D gene is possibly TRBD1 (6 bases). Germline V gene data show CDR1 as MGHDK and CDR2 as SYGVNS. The CDR3 totals 14 residues. Between the trimmed V and J ends, which lost 3 bases and 7 bases, there was a span of 13 bases. CDR3 in amino acids: CASSDTGYGQPQHF. CDR3 DNA: TGTGCCAGCAGTGATACAGGGTATGGGCAGCCCCAGCATTTT. Together with reference TRBV25-1 and TRBJ1-5, the CDR3 gives the full variable domain: EADIYQTPRYLVIGTGKKITLECSQTMGHDKMYWYQQDPGMELHLIHYSYGVNSTEKGDLSSESTVSRIRTEHFPLTLESARPSHTSQYLCASSDTGYGQPQHFGDGTRLSIL.

V and J are TRBV11-2 and TRBJ2-7, with D unresolved. The germline V and J ends were trimmed by 3 bases and 2 bases, with 14 bases remaining between them. The CDR3 has 15 residues. CDR1 SGHAT and CDR2 FQNNGV come from the germline V gene. The CDR3 spells CASSFRHNRPYEQYV. CDR3 sequence (DNA): TGTGCCAGCAGCTTCAGGCACAACCGGCCCTACGAGCAGTACGTC.

This clonotype was seen only a few times. The rearrangement uses TRBV6-5 and TRBJ1-5; weak D call: TRBD1 (6 bases). V lost 2 bases and J 7 bases, leaving 9 bases between the germline ends. Germline CDR1 MNHEY, CDR2 SVGAGI. CDR3 length: 13 residues. The CDR3 DNA is TGTGCCAGCAGTTACACCGGGGGCCAGCCCCAGCATTTT. Amino acids: CASSYTGGQPQHF.

This clonotype was picked up many times. This sequence joins TRBV7-9 and TRBJ2-7, with TRBD1 matching 10 bases. The germline gives CDR1 SEHNR, CDR2 FQNEAQ (reference sequence). This CDR3 is 15 amino acids long. V shed 2 bases and J 3 bases; nucleotides not matched to a gene: 4. In DNA form, the CDR3 reads TGTGCCAGCAGCTTACCGGACAGGGGGGGCTACGAGCAGTACTTC. This codes for CASSLPDRGGYEQYF.

This chain joins TRBV10-2 and TRBJ1-4, with a possible D match to TRBD1 (5 bases). The CDR3 has 13 amino acids. Germline assignment: CDR1 WSHSY and CDR2 SAAADI. V lost 7 bases to trimming and J lost 2 bases, with 8 bases between them. The CDR3 here is CASIGDTNEKLFF. CDR3 nucleotide sequence: TGCGCCAGCATTGGGGACACTAATGAAAAACTGTTTTTT.

This clonotype appeared many times. The rearrangement joins TRBV7-2 to TRBJ2-1; 7 bases match TRBD2. Germline CDR1 reads SGHTA; CDR2 reads FQGNSA. Germline trimming cut 1 base from V and 4 bases from J; bases unmatched to any gene: 4. There are 15 residues in the CDR3. This CDR3 reads CASSLGSSGYNEQFF. As DNA, the CDR3 is TGTGCCAGCAGCTTAGGTTCTAGCGGTTACAATGAGCAGTTCTTC. Full variable domain (remainder filled in from reference TRBV7-2 and TRBJ2-1): GAGVSQSPSNKVTEKGKDVELRCDPISGHTALYWYRQSLGQGLEFLIYFQGNSAPDKSGLPSDRFSAERTGGSVSTLTIQRTQQEDSAVYLCASSLGSSGYNEQFFGPGTRLTVL.

This clonotype was seen repeatedly, ten times or more. The V and J genes are TRBV4-1 and TRBJ1-1; 7 bases match TRBD1. This CDR3 spans 14 amino acids. J gave up 0 bases and V 4 bases, and 2 bases lay outside the gene matches. CDR1 and CDR2 from the germline V gene are MGHRA and YSYEKL. The CDR3 reads CASSRDRLNTEAFF. The CDR3 DNA sequence: TGCGCCAGCAGCCGGGACAGATTGAACACTGAAGCTTTCTTT.

This clonotype was detected a few times. V gene TRBV2 combines with J gene TRBJ1-2; D is perhaps TRBD1 (5 bases). This CDR3 region has 14 residues. Germline V gene lookup returns CDR1 SNHLY and CDR2 FYNNEI. The V gene lost 5 bases and the J gene lost 6 bases, with 16 bases spanning the gap. CDR3 bases: TGTGCCAGCAGTTTCCCATTGGGGGGGGATGGCTACACCTTC. The encoded protein is CASSFPLGGDGYTF. The entire variable domain, with the rest obtained from reference TRBV2 and TRBJ1-2, is as follows: EPEVTQTPSHQVTQMGQEVILRCVPISNHLYFYWYRQILGQKVEFLVSFYNNEISEKSEIFDDQFSVERPDGSNFTLKIRSTKLEDSAMYFCASSFPLGGDGYTFGSGTRLTVV.

This clonotype has only a few counts. This sequence joins TRBV14 and TRBJ2-2, with a tentative D call TRBD2 (6 bases). The ends were cut back, 1 base at V and 3 bases at J, with 9 bases in the middle. Germline V gene data show CDR1 as SGHDN and CDR2 as FVKESK. The CDR3 is 15 amino acids. CDR3 residues: CASSQAGTYTGELFF. The CDR3 nucleotides are TGTGCCAGCAGCCAAGCAGGGACTTACACCGGGGAGCTGTTTTTT.